The source of this TCR beta chain is a study of shared clonotypes between healthy human individuals. General study findings and limits: Specimens sampled were limited to blood, with tissue repertoires likely differing.

The authors ran the assay at deep level. Authors' data handling: Owing to the provision of junction-only sequences devoid of quality scores by immunoSEQ, filtering differed. The method was immunoSEQ multiplex PCR; TCRdb's version includes in-frame clones alone and lacks a portion of them. The DNA gave D and trimming, while V, J and clone size come from that table. The sample consists of about 2.4 million clones, over 85% of them appearing once. Worth noting for this clone: Its target is unknown.

CDR1 and CDR2 (germline): WNHNN, SYGVQD (reference sequence). The CDR3 spans 13 residues. Trimming stripped 3 bases from V and 5 bases from J, with 10 bases between. The material sequenced was naive CD4+ T cells sorted from blood. Subset described: CD45RA+ positively selected. The TCR originated in a man aged 18 to 29 in good health. The J gene is TRBJ2-5, the V gene TRBV10-1, with D uncertain. The CDR3 DNA follows: TGCGCCAGCAGTGATGATTTTCGTGAGACCCAGTACTTC. Translation: CASSDDFRETQYF.